Given below is one T cell receptor (beta chain) in context. The data stem from a study of blood T cell repertoires in COVID-19. Study in general: The origin of the acute and convalescent COVID-19 samples was the United States, Italy and Spain. The cDNA or gDNA used as material had been derived from T cells, B-cell-depleted T cells, or PBMCs.

Methods used by the authors: Reference gene primer amplification gave estimated nucleated cell counts. Data came from immunoSEQ multiplex PCR; TCRdb stores just in-frame clones and leaves some out. The DNA was the basis for D and trimming; V, J and clone size are from that table. The table lists about 80,000 clones, approximately 80% of them singletons, with 7% to 9.5% in the top ten. The CDR3 consists of 13 residues. The germline V gene has CDR1 SGHNT and CDR2 YYREEE (reference sequence). Trimming left V 4 bases short and J 4 bases short, with 11 bases between. The sample taken for sequencing was peripheral blood. The gene calls are TRBV5-4 and TRBJ1-2; possibly TRBD1 for D (6 bases). This TCR was sampled from a human donor in a cohort sampled during active COVID-19. CDR3 bases: TGTGCCAGCAGCACCAGGGGTTCCTATGGCTACACCTTC. This sequence encodes CASSTRGSYGYTF.